The table lists the clone carrying this T cell receptor (beta chain) with a few counts. The antigen is undetermined. Germline V gene lookup returns CDR1 ENHRY and CDR2 SYGVKD. Trimming removed 0 bases from V and 3 bases from J, with 18 bases in between. The CDR3 is made up of 18 amino acids. These data belong to a study of identical twins. General observations from the study: Zero-insertion analyses could be partly confounded by invariant MAIT and iNKT cells. Cord blood's abundant beta clonotypes had fewer insertions, unlike memory repertoires.

Template switching introduced a universal primer site, and the cDNA bore unique molecular identifiers. TCRdb called the 5' RACE reads again in MiXCR, with one record for every CDR3 protein. The repertoire holds some 1,700,000 distinct CDR3 sequences, with under 35% as singletons. The rearrangement joins TRBV10-3 to TRBJ1-5; possibly TRBD1 for D (6 bases). The sequence derives from a newborn girl in good health. The sample taken for sequencing was cord blood. CDR3 DNA: TGTGCCATCAGTGAGTCTGCAGGGGACCCTTTCAACAATCAGCCCCAGCATTTT. It specifies CAISESAGDPFNNQPQHF.